Only a few counts were recorded for the clone carrying this TCR beta chain. Antigen unknown. The data originate from a study of metastatic and nonmetastatic thyroid tumors. Overall study: Repertoire comparisons spanned blood and tumor or nodule tissue from malignant and benign thyroid patients. Study-level results: As reported, TCR beta diversity in blood and tumor was significantly higher in malignant thyroid tumors than in benign nodules.

No treatment of any kind had been given to any patient before thyroid surgery. In the original processing: Researchers built a distant-metastasis classifier for papillary thyroid cancer that drew on CDR3 differences across clinicopathological groups. TCRdb re-clonotyped the PCR reads through MiXCR. It is TCRdb's table, rather than the study itself, that gives the V and J calls and clone size. Counted here are over 14,000 clones, roughly 3.5% occurring once; the ten biggest clones make up 25% to 30%. CDR1 and CDR2 from the germline V gene are WSHSY and SAAADI. Trimming cost V 6 bases and J 6 bases, with 15 bases left between them. CDR3 length: 13 amino acids.

This clonotype was sampled from a female donor with papillary thyroid cancer or a benign thyroid nodule (not recorded which). Some clones in this sample may be carry-over from other donors' samples. The chain employs TRBV10-2 and TRBJ2-7; D is ambiguous. What was sequenced was tumor tissue. In DNA, the CDR3 is TGCGCCAGCAGCGAACCAATGGTCGTCGAGCAGTACTTC. Protein sequence: CASSEPMVVEQYF.